The clone carrying this T cell receptor (beta chain) was seen a few times. The target antigen is unknown. A single record per CDR3 protein comes from TCRdb applying MiXCR to the reads. Seen here are about 280,000 distinct CDR3 sequences, less than 25% observed once, and the top ten hold approximately 20%. This specimen belongs to a study of T cell repertoires in cytomegalovirus infection. Across the whole study: Matching HLA type, along with CMV infection, was indicated by public TCR beta signatures.

Study-level results: Clonotypes of TCR beta that were HLA-C-restricted and CMV-specific dominated the ex vivo response. Summed public TCR beta family frequency identified CMV carriers bearing the relevant HLA.

This sequence was found in a human donor in good health (CMV status not recorded). Some clones in this sample may be carry-over from other donors' samples. The specimen was cultured PBMCs, collected from culture after CMV antigen stimulation.

CDR3 DNA: TGTGCCAGCAGCTTAGCGCCACCGGACAGGTTTTCCTACGAGCAGTACTTC. It yields the protein CASSLAPPDRFSYEQYF. V usage is TRBV7-6 and J usage is TRBJ2-7; 7 bases are shared with TRBD1. The CDR3 loop spans 17 amino acids. Germline lookup yields CDR1 SGHVS and CDR2 FNYEAQ. After removal of 0 bases from V and 1 base from J, the junction contained 9 bases not matched to a gene.